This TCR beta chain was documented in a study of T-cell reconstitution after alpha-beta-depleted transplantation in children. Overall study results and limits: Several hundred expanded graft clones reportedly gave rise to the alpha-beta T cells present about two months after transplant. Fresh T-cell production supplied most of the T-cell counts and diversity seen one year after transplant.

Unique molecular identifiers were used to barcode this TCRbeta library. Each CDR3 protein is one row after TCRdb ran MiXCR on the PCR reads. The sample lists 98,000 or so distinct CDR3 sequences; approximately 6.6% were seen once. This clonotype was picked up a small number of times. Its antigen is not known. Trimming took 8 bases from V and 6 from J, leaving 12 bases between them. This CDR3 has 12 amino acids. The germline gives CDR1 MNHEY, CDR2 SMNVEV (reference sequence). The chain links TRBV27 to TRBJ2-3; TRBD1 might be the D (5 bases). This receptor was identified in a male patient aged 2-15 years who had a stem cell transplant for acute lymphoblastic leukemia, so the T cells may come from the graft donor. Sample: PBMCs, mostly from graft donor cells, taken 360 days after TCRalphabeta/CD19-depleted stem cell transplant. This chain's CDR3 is CASVGLGDTQYF. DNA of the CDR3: TGTGCCAGCGTGGGGCTGGGGGATACGCAGTATTTT.